These 32 T cell receptor beta chains came from one sample sequenced in a study of CD8+ T cells in alopecia areata. cDNA reverse transcribed from extracted RNA served as the sequencing template. Some clones are missing from TCRdb's copy, which holds only in-frame ones; the method was immunoSEQ multiplex PCR. Among 80,000 to 95,000 clones listed, around 40% were seen once. Treatment described: oral pan-JAK inhibitor, 5-10 mg twice daily. The sequenced sample was CD8+ T cells sorted from blood, obtained at week 24, from a patient treated with tofacitinib. These receptors were taken from a human donor with alopecia areata.

This clone was detected only a few times. The chain carries TRBV27 and TRBJ2-7; D is uncertain. Germline V lookup: CDR1 MNHEY, CDR2 SMNVEV (reference sequence). V lost 0 bases and J 7 bases, leaving 10 bases between the germline ends. This CDR3 is built from 13 residues. The CDR3 region is CASSLSLVGEQYF. The CDR3 coding sequence is TGTGCCAGCAGTTTATCCCTAGTTGGGGAGCAGTACTTC.

This clone was counted once. The chain employs TRBV27 and TRBJ2-7, with D possibly matching TRBD2 (5 bases). The CDR3 spans 13 residues. CDR1 and CDR2 (germline): MNHEY, SMNVEV (reference sequence). Trimming stripped 3 bases from V and 2 bases from J, with 8 bases between. CDR3 nucleotide sequence: TGTGCCAGCAGTTTTGGGAGTACCTACGAGCAGTACTTC. Residues: CASSFGSTYEQYF.

This clone was found a few times. J is TRBJ2-2 and V is TRBV29-1, with a possible D match to TRBD2 (7 bases). The germline gives CDR1 SQVTM, CDR2 ANQGSEA. The CDR3 totals 12 residues. The V gene lost 7 bases and the J gene lost 7 bases, with 13 bases spanning the gap. CDR3 DNA sequence: TGCAGCGCCGCGGGGGCCGGCGGGGAGCTGTTTTTT. This translates into CSAAGAGGELFF.

This clone was counted a single time. The chain couples TRBV5-1 to TRBJ1-2; D is possibly TRBD1 (5 bases). The ends were cut back, 1 base at V and 8 bases at J, with 15 bases in the middle. The CDR3 sequence is 14 residues long. Germline loops: CDR1 SGHRS, CDR2 YFSETQ. CDR3 protein: CASSLIQGSDGYTF. For the CDR3, the DNA is TGCGCCAGCAGCTTGATCCAGGGATCGGACGGCTACACCTTC. The complete variable domain, with remaining parts taken from reference TRBV5-1 and TRBJ1-2, reads KAGVTQTPRYLIKTRGQQVTLSCSPISGHRSVSWYQQTPGQGLQFLFEYFSETQRNKGNFPGRFSGRQFSNSRSEMNVSTLELGDSALYLCASSLIQGSDGYTFGSGTRLTVV.

The chain employs TRBV27 and TRBJ2-1, with TRBD2 identical over 12 bases. Germline CDR1 reads MNHEY; CDR2 reads SMNVEV (reference sequence). The CDR3 loop spans 16 amino acids. V lost 5 bases, J lost 7 bases, and 9 bases stayed unmatched. The CDR3 sequence is CASSPRLAGVRNEQFF. CDR3 nucleotides: TGTGCCAGCAGTCCTAGACTAGCGGGAGTTCGGAATGAGCAGTTCTTC.

This clone was picked up a small number of times. The J gene is TRBJ2-7, the V gene TRBV28; TRBD2 might be the D (5 bases). Germline V gene sequence: CDR1 MDHEN, CDR2 SYDVKM. This CDR3 has 11 residues. V was clipped by 6 bases and J by 5 bases, with 8 bases between them. The CDR3 coding sequence is TGTGCCAGCAGGGACTTCGACGAGCAGTACTTC. Translation: CASRDFDEQYF.

This clone was detected a few times. The DNA of the CDR3 is TGTGCCAGCAGCGGGACGGACACCGGGGAGCTGTTTTTT. Encoded protein: CASSGTDTGELFF. The chain links TRBV7-8 to TRBJ2-2, with D tentatively TRBD1 or TRBD2 (5 bases each). V lost 5 bases and J lost 3, with 7 bases in between. This CDR3 region has 13 residues. Germline values: CDR1 SGHVS, CDR2 FQNEAQ.

By sample fraction, this clone is medium-sized. The chain links TRBV9 to TRBJ2-1; 7 bases align to TRBD2. From germline, CDR1 is SGDLS and CDR2 YYNGEE. The junction had 16 bases not matched to a gene; V was cut back by 4 bases and J by 9 bases. CDR3 length: 16 amino acids. The CDR3 DNA follows: TGTGCCAGCAGCTCGCCGCCCGCGGGAGAAAGTTCTGAGCAGTTCTTC. Protein product: CASSSPPAGESSEQFF.

The V gene is TRBV2, the J gene TRBJ2-7, with a possible D match to TRBD1 (6 bases). Deletions cut 7 bases from V and 2 bases from J, with 18 bases between. Germline assignment: CDR1 SNHLY and CDR2 FYNNEI. The CDR3 is 15 residues long. The CDR3 spells CASKGVPGATYEQYF. The CDR3 DNA reads TGTGCCAGCAAGGGGGTGCCAGGGGCAACCTACGAGCAGTACTTC. Full variable domain (missing parts from reference TRBV2 and TRBJ2-7): EPEVTQTPSHQVTQMGQEVILRCVPISNHLYFYWYRQILGQKVEFLVSFYNNEISEKSEIFDDQFSVERPDGSNFTLKIRSTKLEDSAMYFCASKGVPGATYEQYFGPGTRLTVT.

There are a few counts of this clone. This sequence joins TRBV29-1 and TRBJ1-1; D ambiguous. Germline V gene lookup returns CDR1 SQVTM and CDR2 ANQGSEA. This CDR3 spans 14 amino acids. Trimming took 7 bases from V and 4 from J, leaving 19 bases between them. The CDR3 loop reads CSALNVWGVTEAFF. The CDR3 nucleotides read TGCAGCGCCCTGAATGTGTGGGGTGTCACTGAAGCTTTCTTT.

This chain joins TRBV15 and TRBJ2-7, with TRBD1 as a possible D gene (6 bases). CDR3 length: 14 residues. Trimming stripped 3 bases from V and 5 bases from J, with 14 bases between. Germline loops: CDR1 LNHNV, CDR2 YYDKDF (reference sequence). For the CDR3, the DNA is TGTGCCACCAGCAGGCCGGACAGTCGGGACGAGCAGTACTTC. This translates into CATSRPDSRDEQYF. The entire variable domain, with the rest obtained from reference TRBV15 and TRBJ2-7, is as follows: DAMVIQNPRYQVTQFGKPVTLSCSQTLNHNVMYWYQQKSSQAPKLLFHYYDKDFNNEADTPDNFQSRRPNTSFCFLDIRSPGLGDTAMYLCATSRPDSRDEQYFGPGTRLTVT.

This chain joins TRBV28 and TRBJ1-5; D is unclear. V was shortened by 2 bases and J by 4 bases, with 9 bases between the two germline ends. Germline CDR1 MDHEN, CDR2 SYDVKM. The CDR3 is 14 amino acids. The CDR3 DNA is TGTGCCAGCAGTTTACTGGCAGATAATCAGCCCCAGCATTTT. This translates into CASSLLADNQPQHF.

V usage is TRBV6-5 and J usage is TRBJ2-3, with 9 bases lining up with TRBD2. CDR3 length equals 15 residues. Trimming took 6 bases from V and 3 from J; bases not matched to a gene: 7. CDR1 MNHEY and CDR2 SVGAGI come from the germline V gene. Here the CDR3 DNA reads TGTGCCAGCAGCCAAAGCGGGAGGCTAACAGATACGCAGTATTTT. Its translation: CASSQSGRLTDTQYF.

There are a few counts of this clone. This specimen includes other DNA sequences encoding the same CDR3. The chain has TRBV27 and TRBJ2-2; tentatively, D is TRBD2 (5 bases). This CDR3 is built from 13 residues. Germline CDR1 and CDR2: MNHEY and SMNVEV (reference sequence). Trimming took 2 bases from V and 7 from J, leaving 8 bases between them. The CDR3, as DNA: TGTGCCAGCAGTTTACCGGGGATCGGGGAGCTGTTTTTT. Its protein is CASSLPGIGELFF.

The rearrangement uses TRBV6-5 and TRBJ2-3, with 9 bases that match TRBD2. Germline CDR1 is MNHEY and CDR2 is SVGAGI. This CDR3 has 15 residues. Trimming took 5 bases from V and 2 from J; bases not matched to a gene: 5. In DNA, the CDR3 is TGTGCCAGCAGTATAGCGGGAGAAAACACAGATACGCAGTATTTT. Translating it yields CASSIAGENTDTQYF.

The chain is built from TRBV7-9 and TRBJ2-5, with TRBD2 identical over 12 bases. There are 19 residues in the CDR3. Germline V gene lookup returns CDR1 SEHNR and CDR2 FQNEAQ (reference sequence). Trimming at V came to 6 bases and at J to 3 bases, leaving 17 bases not matched to a gene. The CDR3 DNA reads TGTGCCAGCAGTCCTAAGCGCCCCGGGACTAGCGGGCCCGAAGAGACCCAGTACTTC. As protein: CASSPKRPGTSGPEETQYF.

The V call is TRBV9, the J call TRBJ2-5, with D tentatively TRBD1 (6 bases). Between the trimmed V and J ends, which lost 0 bases and 4 bases, there was a span of 13 bases. Per germline, CDR1 SGDLS and CDR2 YYNGEE. The CDR3 consists of 15 residues. The CDR3 DNA follows: TGTGCCAGCAGCGTAGAATCGACAGGCCGAGAGACCCAGTACTTC. It encodes CASSVESTGRETQYF.

The V gene is TRBV9, the J gene TRBJ2-2; TRBD1 matches at 12 bases. The CDR3 totals 17 residues. Looked up from germline, CDR1 is SGDLS and CDR2 is YYNGEE. The V segment lost 3 bases and the J segment 1 base; nucleotides outside the gene matches: 4. This CDR3 is CASSEGTGGENTGELFF. DNA of the CDR3: TGTGCCAGCAGCGAGGGGACAGGGGGCGAGAACACCGGGGAGCTGTTTTTT.

The chain employs TRBV10-3 and TRBJ2-5, with TRBD1 matching 7 bases. Germline loops: CDR1 ENHRY, CDR2 SYGVKD. J was trimmed by 5 bases and V by 7 bases; bases with no gene match: 16. CDR3 size: 16 residues. The CDR3 DNA reads as TGTGCCATCATGGGACCCCCCGACAGGGTTGAGGAGACCCAGTACTTC. It translates to CAIMGPPDRVEETQYF.

This clone is medium-sized within its sample. The chain combines TRBV28 with TRBJ2-3; D may be TRBD1 (5 bases). From germline, CDR1 is MDHEN and CDR2 SYDVKM. The CDR3 length is 16 residues. The germline V and J ends were trimmed by 6 bases and 3 bases, with 19 bases remaining between them. The CDR3 DNA sequence: TGTGCCAGCAGCCTAACCTGGGGCAGGGCGACAGATACGCAGTATTTT. Translated: CASSLTWGRATDTQYF. Complete variable domain (other parts from reference TRBV28 and TRBJ2-3): DVKVTQSSRYLVKRTGEKVFLECVQDMDHENMFWYRQDPGLGLRLIYFSYDVKMKEKGDIPEGYSVSREKKERFSLILESASTNQTSMYLCASSLTWGRATDTQYFGPGTRLTVL.

The chain recombines TRBV4-1 with TRBJ2-2, with D perhaps matching TRBD2 (5 bases). The CDR3 extends over 15 amino acids. Germline V CDR1 and CDR2: MGHRA, YSYEKL. Between the trimmed V and J ends, which lost 1 base and 2 bases, there was a span of 8 bases. CDR3 in DNA: TGCGCCAGCAGCCAAGGGACTGGAAACACCGGGGAGCTGTTTTTT. Amino acids: CASSQGTGNTGELFF.

This clone was seen more than once but under ten times. The chain couples TRBV5-4 to TRBJ1-2; a weak D match, TRBD1 (5 bases). The ends were cut back, 3 bases at V and 6 bases at J, with 15 bases in the middle. Germline values: CDR1 SGHNT, CDR2 YYREEE (reference sequence). This CDR3 has 14 residues. CDR3 residues: CASSWGRVGDGYTF. CDR3 sequence (DNA): TGTGCCAGCAGCTGGGGCCGGGTCGGGGATGGCTACACCTTC.

This clone has a handful of counts. The chain combines TRBV30 with TRBJ2-1, with 12 bases fitting TRBD2. Trimming cost V 6 bases and J 7 bases; bases outside gene matches: 1. Germline V gene data show CDR1 as GTSNPN and CDR2 as SVGIG (reference sequence). The CDR3 loop spans 12 amino acids. CDR3 bases: TGTGCCTGCGGGACTAGCGGGAATGAGCAGTTCTTC. Its translation: CACGTSGNEQFF.

The V and J genes are TRBV2 and TRBJ2-7; TRBD2 might be the D (6 bases). Deletions cut 8 bases from V and 5 bases from J, with 13 bases between. This CDR3 spans 12 amino acids. Germline assignment: CDR1 SNHLY and CDR2 FYNNEI. Here the CDR3 DNA reads TGTGCCAGCTCTCCGGGGGTTAACGAGCAGTACTTC. Its protein is CASSPGVNEQYF.

This clone was counted a few times. Other DNA sequences in this sample translate to the same CDR3. The genes are TRBV30 and TRBJ2-7; 7 bases line up with TRBD2. The CDR3 is made up of 13 amino acids. J lost 4 bases, V lost 5 bases, and 8 bases had no gene match. Germline V gene lookup returns CDR1 GTSNPN and CDR2 SVGIG (reference sequence). CDR3: CAWSVGAGYEQYF. The DNA of the CDR3 is TGTGCCTGGTCGGTGGGAGCGGGGTACGAGCAGTACTTC.

The J gene is TRBJ1-1, the V gene TRBV6-5; D remains unclear. The CDR3 covers 15 residues. Germline CDR1 reads MNHEY; CDR2 reads SVGAGI. Trimming took off 3 bases at V and 1 base at J, with 12 bases between the two ends. CDR3 DNA: TGTGCCAGCAGTTATAAGGTTTCTCCGAACACTGAAGCTTTCTTT. Protein sequence: CASSYKVSPNTEAFF.

V is TRBV9 and J is TRBJ2-5, with D unclear. The CDR3 has 14 amino acids. Per germline, CDR1 SGDLS and CDR2 YYNGEE. Between the trimmed V and J ends, which lost 0 bases and 4 bases, there was a span of 10 bases. The CDR3 DNA sequence: TGTGCCAGCAGCGTAGGGGTAGTGACAGAGACCCAGTACTTC. Its protein product is CASSVGVVTETQYF.

This clone was seen a handful of times. V and J are TRBV30 and TRBJ2-5; 7 bases fit TRBD2. The DNA end is a closer match to TRBJ2-7, so the J assignment may be wrong. This CDR3 contains 15 residues. Germline V CDR1 and CDR2: GTSNPN, SVGIG (reference sequence). CDR3 sequence reads: CAWSEVAGVNYEQYF. The CDR3 DNA is TGTGCCTGGAGTGAGGTGGCGGGAGTTAACTACGAGCAGTACTTC.

CDR3 DNA sequence: TGTGCCAGCAGTGAGGGCCCGTCTAGCGGGATCGGCTACGAGCAGTACTTC. Amino acid sequence: CASSEGPSSGIGYEQYF. This rearrangement joins TRBV6-1 to TRBJ2-7; 9 bases match TRBD2. This CDR3 contains 17 residues. CDR1 and CDR2 from the germline V gene are MNHNS and SASEGT. Germline trimming cut 3 bases from V and 3 bases from J; bases unmatched to any gene: 12.

The genes are TRBV27 and TRBJ2-3; TRBD2 aligns across 12 bases. Germline V gene sequence: CDR1 MNHEY, CDR2 SMNVEV (reference sequence). The V gene end was trimmed by 7 bases and the J gene end by 6 bases; junction bases not matched to a gene: 5. This CDR3 comprises 14 residues. The CDR3 loop is CASTRTSGMDTQYF. DNA of the CDR3: TGTGCCAGCACTCGGACTAGCGGGATGGATACGCAGTATTTT.

This chain connects TRBV7-2 to TRBJ2-3, with D unresolved. Per the germline V gene, CDR1 is SGHTA and CDR2 is FQGNSA. There are 12 residues in the CDR3. V lost 5 bases and J 0 bases, leaving 3 bases between the germline ends. CDR3 sequence reads: CASSPSTDTQYF. For the CDR3, the DNA is TGTGCCAGCAGCCCAAGCACAGATACGCAGTATTTT. The full variable domain, completed using reference TRBV7-2 and TRBJ2-3, is GAGVSQSPSNKVTEKGKDVELRCDPISGHTALYWYRQSLGQGLEFLIYFQGNSAPDKSGLPSDRFSAERTGGSVSTLTIQRTQQEDSAVYLCASSPSTDTQYFGPGTRLTVL.

This clone was counted between two and nine times. The chain has TRBV29-1 and TRBJ2-7; the D gene is possibly TRBD2 (5 bases). Trimming left V 0 bases short and J 6 bases short, with 12 bases between. Per the germline V gene, CDR1 is SQVTM and CDR2 is ANQGSEA. The CDR3 covers 13 residues. CDR3 sequence (DNA): TGCAGCGTTGAAGAGGGAGCGTCAACCGAGCAGTACTTC. This gives the protein CSVEEGASTEQYF.